The 14 T cell receptor beta chains presented below share a single source sample, sequenced in a study of OX40 agonist ivuxolimab in advanced cancers. Using immunoSEQ multiplex PCR, the repertoire was profiled, and TCRdb retains in-frame clones only, with some absent. Here the sample spans 20,000 to 25,000 clones, around 84% being singletons. Sequences were derived from CD4+ or CD8+ T cells sorted from blood, sampled in a trial of the OX40 agonist ivuxolimab. The receptors stem from an adult with an advanced solid tumor such as melanoma, head and neck, liver or kidney cancer.

CDR3 sequence: CASRTFENFNEQFF. The CDR3, as DNA: TGTGCCAGCAGGACCTTCGAAAATTTCAATGAGCAGTTCTTC. This chain links TRBV6-5 with TRBJ2-1; D remains ambiguous. Trimming took 6 bases from V and 6 from J, leaving 15 bases between them. CDR1 is MNHEY and CDR2 is SVGAGI in the germline V gene. CDR3 length equals 14 residues.

V is TRBV7-9 and J is TRBJ2-7, with TRBD1 identical over 7 bases. This CDR3 is 16 amino acids long. In germline, CDR1 is SEHNR, CDR2 FQNEAQ (reference sequence). With 1 base clipped from V and 3 bases from J, the junction kept 9 bases outside the gene matches. CDR3 protein: CASSLVLPGQNYEQYF. DNA for the CDR3: TGTGCCAGCAGCTTAGTATTACCGGGACAGAACTACGAGCAGTACTTC.

The chain is built from TRBV15 and TRBJ1-1; D remains ambiguous. Trimming pared 5 bases from V and 0 bases from J, leaving 10 bases between. CDR1 and CDR2 (germline): LNHNV, YYDKDF (reference sequence). This CDR3 is built from 14 residues. CDR3: CATSFGAMNTEAFF. DNA of the CDR3: TGTGCCACCAGCTTTGGTGCCATGAACACTGAAGCTTTCTTT.

The chain couples TRBV20-1 to TRBJ2-7; D tentatively fits TRBD1 or TRBD2 (5 bases each). Trimming removed 3 bases at V and 11 bases at J, with 14 bases between. Germline V lookup: CDR1 DFQATT, CDR2 SNEGSKA (reference sequence). The CDR3 consists of 11 residues. The CDR3 nucleotides read TGCAGTGCTAGCTACGGGACGCCGAAGTACTTC. Its translation: CSASYGTPKYF.

This clone has just a few counts. This chain links TRBV7-8 with TRBJ1-2, with D tentatively TRBD1 (5 bases). The CDR3 is made up of 12 amino acids. CDR1 and CDR2 from the germline V gene are SGHVS and FQNEAQ. With 5 bases removed from V and 8 bases from J, the gap between germline ends came to 12 bases. The CDR3 spells CASSPGGPGYTF. The CDR3 coding sequence is TGTGCCAGCAGCCCTGGGGGACCAGGCTACACCTTC.

The chain joins TRBV28 to TRBJ2-2; D unresolved. Deletions cut 3 bases from V and 4 bases from J, with 12 bases between. CDR1 and CDR2 (germline): MDHEN, SYDVKM. CDR3 length: 15 residues. CDR3 bases: TGTGCCAGCAGTTTGGCCGACCTGACCACCGGGGAGCTGTTTTTT. Its translation is CASSLADLTTGELFF.

The chain joins TRBV5-4 to TRBJ2-7; D gene uncertain. The CDR3 totals 16 residues. V lost 5 bases, J lost 5 bases, and 23 bases lay in between. Germline CDR1 reads SGHNT; CDR2 reads YYREEE (reference sequence). CDR3 in amino acids: CASSPLLPGIVHEQYF. The CDR3 nucleotides read TGTGCCAGCAGTCCCCTGCTACCCGGCATAGTGCACGAGCAGTACTTC.

The chain links TRBV19 to TRBJ2-3; no firm D call. The germline V gene has CDR1 LNHDA and CDR2 SQIVND (reference sequence). The CDR3 has 13 amino acids. Trimming shortened V by 5 bases and J by 2 bases, and 8 bases separated the two germline ends. The CDR3 nucleotides read TGTGCCAGTAGTGTTCCGATCACAGATACGCAGTATTTT. This codes for CASSVPITDTQYF.

The CDR3 nucleotides read TGTGCCAGCAGCTCCTCTAGACTAGCGGGGGGGCGGGCAGATACGCAGTATTTT. This gives the protein CASSSSRLAGGRADTQYF. The chain combines TRBV13 with TRBJ2-3; TRBD2 matches 14 bases. The CDR3 is 18 amino acids. The J segment lost 4 bases and the V segment lost 4 bases, leaving 10 bases of the junction unmatched. The germline gives CDR1 PRHDT, CDR2 FYEKMQ (reference sequence).

The genes are TRBV7-8 and TRBJ1-3, with D possibly matching TRBD1 (6 bases). Trimming left V 1 base short and J 3 bases short, with 10 bases between. The CDR3 length is 15 residues. Germline V gives CDR1 SGHVS, CDR2 FQNEAQ. CDR3 protein: CASSLEEGGGNTIYF. Written as DNA, the CDR3 is TGTGCCAGCAGCTTAGAGGAAGGGGGTGGAAACACCATATATTTT. The complete variable domain, with remaining parts taken from reference TRBV7-8 and TRBJ1-3, reads GAGVSQSPRYKVAKRGQDVALRCDPISGHVSLFWYQQALGQGPEFLTYFQNEAQLDKSGLPSDRFFAERPEGSVSTLKIQRTQQEDSAVYLCASSLEEGGGNTIYFGEGSWLTVV.

This sequence joins TRBV28 and TRBJ2-7; D gene unclear. The V gene lost 9 bases and the J gene lost 0 bases, with 18 bases spanning the gap. The CDR3 totals 15 residues. Germline V gene sequence: CDR1 MDHEN, CDR2 SYDVKM. The CDR3 reads CASLGFLYSSYEQYF. The CDR3 region has the DNA TGTGCCAGTCTGGGCTTTTTGTACAGCTCCTACGAGCAGTACTTC.

This clone appeared once. The rearrangement uses TRBV11-2 and TRBJ2-7, with D unclear. The CDR3 spans 14 residues. The germline gives CDR1 SGHAT, CDR2 FQNNGV. V gave up 2 bases and J gave up 7 bases, with 15 bases separating them. CDR3 DNA: TGTGCCAGCAGCTTAAGGACGGGTTTAGGAGAGCAGTACTTC. This sequence encodes CASSLRTGLGEQYF.

The sample holds a few counts of this clone. The chain combines TRBV7-3 with TRBJ2-2; D may be TRBD2 (6 bases). The length of the CDR3 is 13 residues. Germline V gene sequence: CDR1 SGHTA, CDR2 FQGTGA. V shed 5 bases and J shed 5 bases, with 9 bases lying between them. CDR3 in amino acids: CASSVSGTGELFF. CDR3 in DNA: TGTGCCAGCAGCGTGAGCGGGACCGGGGAGCTGTTTTTT.

The count of this clone is one. The chain combines TRBV9 with TRBJ1-1; D is unresolved. The CDR3 contains 14 residues. Trimming removed 0 bases from V and 0 bases from J, with 6 bases in between. The germline V gene has CDR1 SGDLS and CDR2 YYNGEE. CDR3 coding DNA: TGTGCCAGCAGCGTAGCGGGCCTGAACACTGAAGCTTTCTTT. Protein product: CASSVAGLNTEAFF.